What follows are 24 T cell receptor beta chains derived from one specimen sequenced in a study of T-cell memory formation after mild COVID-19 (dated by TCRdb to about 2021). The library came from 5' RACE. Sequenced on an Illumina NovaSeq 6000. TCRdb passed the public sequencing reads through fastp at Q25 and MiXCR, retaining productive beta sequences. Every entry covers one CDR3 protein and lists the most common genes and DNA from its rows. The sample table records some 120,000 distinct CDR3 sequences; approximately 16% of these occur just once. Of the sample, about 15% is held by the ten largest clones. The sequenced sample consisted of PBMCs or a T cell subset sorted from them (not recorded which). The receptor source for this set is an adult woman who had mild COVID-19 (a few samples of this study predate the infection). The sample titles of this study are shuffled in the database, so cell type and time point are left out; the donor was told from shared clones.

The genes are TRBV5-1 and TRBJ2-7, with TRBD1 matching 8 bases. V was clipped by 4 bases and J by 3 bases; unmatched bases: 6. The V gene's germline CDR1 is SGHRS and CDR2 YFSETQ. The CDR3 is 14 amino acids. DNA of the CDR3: TGCGCCAGCAGCCAGGGGACAGGAATCTACGAGCAGTACTTC. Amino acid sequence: CASSQGTGIYEQYF. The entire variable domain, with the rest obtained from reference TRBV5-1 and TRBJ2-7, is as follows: KAGVTQTPRYLIKTRGQQVTLSCSPISGHRSVSWYQQTPGQGLQFLFEYFSETQRNKGNFPGRFSGRQFSNSRSEMNVSTLELGDSALYLCASSQGTGIYEQYFGPGTRLTVT.

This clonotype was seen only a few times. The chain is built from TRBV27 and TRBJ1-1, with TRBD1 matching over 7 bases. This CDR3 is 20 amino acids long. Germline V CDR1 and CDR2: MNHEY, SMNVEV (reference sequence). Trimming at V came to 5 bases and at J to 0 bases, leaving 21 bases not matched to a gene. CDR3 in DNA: TGTGCCAGCAGTCCCCGGACAGGCTACACTCAGTATATAATGAACACTGAAGCTTTCTTT. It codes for CASSPRTGYTQYIMNTEAFF.

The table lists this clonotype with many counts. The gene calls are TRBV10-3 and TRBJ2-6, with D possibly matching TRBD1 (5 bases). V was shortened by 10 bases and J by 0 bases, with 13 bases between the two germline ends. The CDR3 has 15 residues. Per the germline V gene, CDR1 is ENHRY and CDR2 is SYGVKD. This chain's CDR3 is CATAPQGSGANVLTF. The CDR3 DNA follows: TGTGCCACCGCACCCCAGGGCTCTGGGGCCAACGTCCTGACTTTC.

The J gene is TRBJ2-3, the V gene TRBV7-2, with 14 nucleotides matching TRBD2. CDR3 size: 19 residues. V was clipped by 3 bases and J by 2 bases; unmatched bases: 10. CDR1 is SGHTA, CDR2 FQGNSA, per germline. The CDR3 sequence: CASSFLPGTSGSPTDTQYF. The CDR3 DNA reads TGTGCCAGCAGCTTTCTGCCTGGGACTAGCGGGAGCCCCACAGATACGCAGTATTTT.

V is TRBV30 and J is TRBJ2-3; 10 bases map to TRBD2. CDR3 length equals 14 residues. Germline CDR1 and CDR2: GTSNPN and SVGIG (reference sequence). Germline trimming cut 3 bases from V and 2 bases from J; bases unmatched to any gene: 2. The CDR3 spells CAWRLAGPTDTQYF. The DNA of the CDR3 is TGTGCCTGGAGACTAGCGGGACCCACAGATACGCAGTATTTT. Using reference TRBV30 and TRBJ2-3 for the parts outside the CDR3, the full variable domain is SQTIHQWPATLVQPVGSPLSLECTVEGTSNPNLYWYRQAAGRGLQLLFYSVGIGQISSEVPQNLSASRPQDRQFILSSKKLLLSDSGFYLCAWRLAGPTDTQYFGPGTRLTVL.

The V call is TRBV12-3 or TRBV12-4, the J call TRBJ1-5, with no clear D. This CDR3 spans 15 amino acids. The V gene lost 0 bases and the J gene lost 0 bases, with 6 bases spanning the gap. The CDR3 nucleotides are TGTGCCAGCAGTTTAGCGGGGTATAGCAATCAGCCCCAGCATTTT. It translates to CASSLAGYSNQPQHF.

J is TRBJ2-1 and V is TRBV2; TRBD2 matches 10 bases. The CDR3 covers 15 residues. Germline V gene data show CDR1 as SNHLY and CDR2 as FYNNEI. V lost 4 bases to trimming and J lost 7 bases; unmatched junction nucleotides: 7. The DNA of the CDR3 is TGTGCCAGCAGTGGGGTAGCGGGGGGCCAGAATGAGCAGTTCTTC. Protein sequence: CASSGVAGGQNEQFF.

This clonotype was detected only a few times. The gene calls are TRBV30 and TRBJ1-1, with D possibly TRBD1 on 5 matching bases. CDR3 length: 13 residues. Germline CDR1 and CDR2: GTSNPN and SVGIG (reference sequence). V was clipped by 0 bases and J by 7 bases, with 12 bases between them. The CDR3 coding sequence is TGTGCCTGGAGTGTAGTGGACACCGGTGAAGCTTTCTTT. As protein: CAWSVVDTGEAFF. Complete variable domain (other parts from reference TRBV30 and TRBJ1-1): SQTIHQWPATLVQPVGSPLSLECTVEGTSNPNLYWYRQAAGRGLQLLFYSVGIGQISSEVPQNLSASRPQDRQFILSSKKLLLSDSGFYLCAWSVVDTGEAFFGQGTRLTVV.

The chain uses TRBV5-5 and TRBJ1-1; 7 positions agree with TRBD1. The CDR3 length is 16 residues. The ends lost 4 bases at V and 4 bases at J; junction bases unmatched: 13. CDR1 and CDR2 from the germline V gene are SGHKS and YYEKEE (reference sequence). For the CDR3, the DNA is TGTGCCAGCAGCCCCCGGCCAGGGGGAGTTTTCACTGAAGCTTTCTTT. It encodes CASSPRPGGVFTEAFF.

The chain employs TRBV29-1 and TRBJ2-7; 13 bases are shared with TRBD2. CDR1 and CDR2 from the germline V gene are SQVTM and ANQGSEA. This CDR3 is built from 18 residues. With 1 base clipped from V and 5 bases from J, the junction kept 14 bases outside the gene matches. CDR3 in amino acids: CSVEVGWVTSGRNHEQYF. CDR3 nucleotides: TGCAGCGTTGAAGTTGGGTGGGTGACTAGCGGGAGGAACCACGAGCAGTACTTC.

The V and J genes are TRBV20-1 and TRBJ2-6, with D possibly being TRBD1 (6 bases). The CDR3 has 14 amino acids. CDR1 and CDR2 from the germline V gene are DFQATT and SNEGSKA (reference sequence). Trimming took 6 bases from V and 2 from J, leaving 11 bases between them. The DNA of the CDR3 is TGCAGTGCCACACAGGGACCTGGGGCCAACGTCCTGACTTTC. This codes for CSATQGPGANVLTF.

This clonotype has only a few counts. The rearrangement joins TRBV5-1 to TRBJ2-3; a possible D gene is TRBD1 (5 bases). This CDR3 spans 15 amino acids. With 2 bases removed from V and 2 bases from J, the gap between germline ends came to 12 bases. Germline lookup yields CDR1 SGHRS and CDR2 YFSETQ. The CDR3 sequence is CASSLMTANTDTQYF. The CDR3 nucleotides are TGCGCCAGCAGCTTAATGACAGCCAACACAGATACGCAGTATTTT.

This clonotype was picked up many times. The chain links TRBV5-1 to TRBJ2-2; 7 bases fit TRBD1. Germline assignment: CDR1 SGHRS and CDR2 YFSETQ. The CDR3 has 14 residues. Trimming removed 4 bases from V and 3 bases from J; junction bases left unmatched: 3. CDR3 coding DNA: TGCGCCAGCAGCCGTACAGGGGACACCGGGGAGCTGTTTTTT. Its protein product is CASSRTGDTGELFF.

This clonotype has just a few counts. The CDR3 reads CATSDSAWGNQPQHF. For the CDR3, the DNA is TGTGCCACCAGTGATTCGGCATGGGGCAATCAGCCCCAGCATTTT. This chain connects TRBV24-1 to TRBJ1-5; D is ambiguous. V was trimmed by 2 bases and J by 2 bases, leaving 9 bases between them. The CDR3 totals 15 residues. The germline V gene encodes CDR1 KGHDR and CDR2 SFDVKD.

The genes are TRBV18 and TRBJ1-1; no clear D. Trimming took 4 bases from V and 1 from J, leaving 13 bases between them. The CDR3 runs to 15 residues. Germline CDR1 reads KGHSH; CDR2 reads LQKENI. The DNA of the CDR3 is TGTGCCAGCTCACAGTTCGGACCGGGGAACACTGAAGCTTTCTTT. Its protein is CASSQFGPGNTEAFF.

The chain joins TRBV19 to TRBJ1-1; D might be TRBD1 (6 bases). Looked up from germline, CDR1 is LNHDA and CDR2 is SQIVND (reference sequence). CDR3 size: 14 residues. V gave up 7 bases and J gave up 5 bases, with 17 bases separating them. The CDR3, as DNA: TGTGCCAGTACCCCTCGCCCCAGGGGAACTGAAGCTTTCTTT. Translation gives CASTPRPRGTEAFF.

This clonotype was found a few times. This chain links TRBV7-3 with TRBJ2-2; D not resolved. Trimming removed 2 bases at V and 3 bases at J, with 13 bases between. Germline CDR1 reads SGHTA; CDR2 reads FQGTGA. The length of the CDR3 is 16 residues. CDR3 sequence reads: CASSLWSGRYTGELFF. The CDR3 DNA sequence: TGTGCCAGCAGCTTATGGTCCGGACGGTACACCGGGGAGCTGTTTTTT.

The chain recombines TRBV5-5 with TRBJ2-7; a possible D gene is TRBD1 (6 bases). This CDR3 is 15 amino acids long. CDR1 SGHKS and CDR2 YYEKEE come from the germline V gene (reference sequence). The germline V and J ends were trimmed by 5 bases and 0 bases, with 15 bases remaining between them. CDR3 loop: CASSLGGYYSYEQYF. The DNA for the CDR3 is TGTGCCAGCAGTCTTGGGGGCTATTACTCCTACGAGCAGTACTTC.

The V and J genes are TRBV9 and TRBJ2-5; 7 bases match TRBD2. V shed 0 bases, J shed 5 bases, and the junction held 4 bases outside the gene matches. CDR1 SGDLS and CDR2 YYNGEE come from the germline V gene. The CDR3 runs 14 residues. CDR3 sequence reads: CASSVGEGLETQYF. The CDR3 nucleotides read TGTGCCAGCAGCGTAGGGGAGGGCCTCGAGACCCAGTACTTC.

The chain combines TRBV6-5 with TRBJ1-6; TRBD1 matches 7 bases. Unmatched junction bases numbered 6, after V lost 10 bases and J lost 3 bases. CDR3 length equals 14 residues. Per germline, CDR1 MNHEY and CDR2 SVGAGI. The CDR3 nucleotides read TGTGCCACGCGCCGGGACAGCTATAATTCACCCCTCCACTTT. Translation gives CATRRDSYNSPLHF.

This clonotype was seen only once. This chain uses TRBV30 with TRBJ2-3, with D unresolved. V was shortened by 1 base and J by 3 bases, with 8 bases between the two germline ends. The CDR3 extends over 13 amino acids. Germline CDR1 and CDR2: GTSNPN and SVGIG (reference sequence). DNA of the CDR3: TGTGCCTGGAGTGGTGGCCTGACAGATACGCAGTATTTT. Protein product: CAWSGGLTDTQYF.

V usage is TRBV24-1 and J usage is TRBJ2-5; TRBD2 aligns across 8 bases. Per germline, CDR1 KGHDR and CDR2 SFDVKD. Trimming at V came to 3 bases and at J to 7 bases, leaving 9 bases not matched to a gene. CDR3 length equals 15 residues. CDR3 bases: TGTGCCACCAGTGATCCAGCGGGAGAGCGTGGGACCCAGTACTTC. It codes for CATSDPAGERGTQYF.

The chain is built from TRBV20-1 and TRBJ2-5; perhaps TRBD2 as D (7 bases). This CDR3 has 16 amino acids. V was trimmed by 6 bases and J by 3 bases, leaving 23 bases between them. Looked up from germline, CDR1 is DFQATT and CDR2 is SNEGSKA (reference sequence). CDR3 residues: CSAPRGGEVLEETQYF. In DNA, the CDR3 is TGCAGTGCCCCTCGCGGGGGCGAAGTGTTGGAAGAGACCCAGTACTTC.

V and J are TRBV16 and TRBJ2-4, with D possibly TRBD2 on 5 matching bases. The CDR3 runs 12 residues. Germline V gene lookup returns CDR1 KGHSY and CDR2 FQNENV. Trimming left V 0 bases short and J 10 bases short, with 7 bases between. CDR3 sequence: CASSQSSGIQYF. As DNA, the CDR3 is TGTGCCAGCAGCCAATCGAGCGGAATTCAGTACTTC.